This TCR beta chain was obtained from a study of cytomegalovirus exposure and HLA in healthy donors. Regarding the study as a whole: More clonal expansion characterized HLA-associated TCR beta chains than equally common others in a later analysis.

The PCR made use of 60 Vbeta and 13 Jbeta primers. Method: immunoSEQ multiplex PCR; TCRdb's copy keeps in-frame clones and lacks some. The sample holds more than 80,000 clones; 70% to 85% are singletons and the top ten take roughly 3.4%. V was clipped by 7 bases and J by 8 bases, with 20 bases between them. The length of the CDR3 is 14 residues. The germline CDR1 and CDR2 sequences are MNHNY and SVGAGI (reference sequence). This clone was observed a few times. Its specificity is unknown. The J gene is TRBJ1-2, the V gene TRBV6-6, with unresolved D. This sequence originates from a man aged 60-69 years in good health and CMV-seronegative. Sequenced: PBMCs. This chain's CDR3 is CASTSGRMEGGYTF. Written as DNA, the CDR3 is TGTGCCAGCACCTCCGGGAGGATGGAGGGAGGCTACACCTTC.